Sequencing of this T cell receptor beta chain was carried out in a study of Graves' ophthalmopathy and Graves' hyperthyroidism. Enrollment excluded any patients with other autoimmune diseases, uncontrolled infections, pregnancy or lactation. Findings of the study overall: This model predicted ophthalmopathy progression (sensitivity 70% to 71%, specificity about 73%).

This clonotype was picked up many times. The antigen remains unidentified. RNA transcripts were the template, and TCR beta CDR3 regions were amplified from them. Scientists carried out first-round RT-PCR using HTBI primers and then a second-round multiplex PCR. From the multiplex PCR reads, TCRdb called clonotypes with MiXCR, one entry per CDR3 protein. The sample lists 1 million to 1.3 million distinct CDR3 sequences; about two fifths were seen once. The CDR3 has 13 residues. Germline V gives CDR1 MGHDK, CDR2 SYGVNS. Trimming took 3 bases from V and 7 from J; bases not matched to a gene: 5. The sequence was collected from an adult man with Graves' hyperthyroidism. This chain links TRBV25-1 with TRBJ2-7; 8 bases align to TRBD1. Sequenced sample: peripheral blood or thyroid tissue (not recorded which). The CDR3 region is CASSEWTGKEQYF. The CDR3 coding sequence is TGTGCCAGCAGTGAGTGGACAGGGAAAGAGCAGTACTTC.